The clone carrying this T cell receptor beta chain appeared once. From germline, CDR1 is SQVTM and CDR2 ANQGSEA. CDR3 length: 13 amino acids. Trimming removed 6 bases at V and 5 bases at J, with 14 bases between. This sample was included in a study of CD8+ T cells in alopecia areata. cDNA prepared by RNA extraction and subsequent reverse transcription served as the template for sequencing. Clones were sequenced by immunoSEQ multiplex PCR, and TCRdb holds only the in-frame ones, with some missing. Among about 200,000 clones listed, more than 45% were seen once. Indicated treatment: oral pan-JAK inhibitor, 5-10 mg twice daily.

The chain combines TRBV29-1 with TRBJ1-5; D is possibly TRBD1 (5 bases). This clonotype was sampled from a human donor with alopecia areata. The specimen comprised CD4+ T cells sorted from blood, sampled at week 24, from a patient treated with tofacitinib. The CDR3 reads CSVRGASDQPQHF. DNA of the CDR3: TGCAGCGTGCGCGGGGCGAGCGATCAGCCCCAGCATTTT.